The rows below give T cell receptor beta chains drawn from one sample of a study of T cells in Graves' hyperthyroidism and ophthalmopathy. TCRdb fed the multiplex PCR reads into MiXCR, producing one record per CDR3 protein. This table has around 690,000 distinct CDR3 sequences, about 20% appearing once. Specimen: blood. Receptors originate from a man aged 25 to 40 with Graves' ophthalmopathy. Both conserved end residues are part of each CDR3. The D gene is left open where the match is weak. Some rows have no size entry. The others give once, few or many, or a class for an expanded clone.

CDR3: CASSTLKNTGELFF; DNA: TGTGCCAGCAGCACCCTAAAGAACACCGGGGAGCTGTTTTTT; V: TRBV7-3; J: TRBJ2-2; D: .; size: .
CDR3: CASSQGPKSSYNEQFF; DNA: TGTGCCAGCTCACAGGGACCCAAGAGCTCCTACAATGAGCAGTTCTTC; V: TRBV18; J: TRBJ2-1; D: .; size: many
CDR3: CASSPYATSVSGQYF; DNA: TGTGCCAGCAGCCCCTATGCGACCTCGGTTTCAGGGCAGTACTTC; V: TRBV5-4; J: TRBJ2-7; D: .; size: few
CDR3: CASTLGLGLTTLEFF; DNA: TGTGCCAGCACTCTAGGGCTGGGGTTAACCACACTCGAGTTCTTC; V: TRBV7-9; J: TRBJ2-1; D: .; size: .
CDR3: CASSYSTYYNEQFF; DNA: TGTGCCAGCAGTTACTCGACTTATTACAATGAGCAGTTCTTC; V: TRBV6-5; J: TRBJ2-1; D: .; size: many
CDR3: CASSSGQWDSGANVLTF; DNA: TGTGCCAGCAGCTCGGGACAGTGGGACTCTGGGGCCAACGTCCTGACTTTC; V: TRBV7-9; J: TRBJ2-6; D: TRBD1; size: few
CDR3: CASSALQPGTGGYTEAFF; DNA: TGTGCCAGCTCAGCACTACAACCCGGGACAGGGGGCTACACTGAAGCTTTCTTT; V: TRBV18; J: TRBJ1-1; D: TRBD1; size: .
CDR3: CASSLQRTGAEAFF; DNA: TGTGCCAGCTCGCTTCAGAGGACAGGGGCTGAAGCTTTCTTT; V: TRBV18; J: TRBJ1-1; D: TRBD1; size: many
CDR3: CASSLPSGTTDTQYF; DNA: TGCGCCAGCAGCTTGCCTAGCGGGACTACAGATACGCAGTATTTT; V: TRBV5-1; J: TRBJ2-3; D: TRBD2; size: many
CDR3: CAIEYRVGEQFF; DNA: TGTGCCATTGAATACAGGGTGGGTGAGCAGTTCTTC; V: TRBV7-9; J: TRBJ2-1; D: .; size: few
CDR3: CASSRGVVSNTGELFF; DNA: TGTGCCAGCAGCCGGGGGGTCGTTTCGAACACCGGGGAGCTGTTTTTT; V: TRBV7-9; J: TRBJ2-2; D: TRBD2; size: many
CDR3: CASSARPDYEQYF; DNA: TGTGCCAGCAGCGCCAGACCCGACTACGAGCAGTACTTC; V: TRBV9; J: TRBJ2-7; D: .; size: .
CDR3: CASSFLDRGGKLFF; DNA: TGTGCCAGCAGTTTCCTGGACAGGGGTGGAAAACTGTTTTTT; V: TRBV6-9; J: TRBJ1-4; D: TRBD1; size: .
CDR3: CATSREKGTRGAGEQFF; DNA: TGTGCCACCAGCAGAGAGAAAGGGACTAGGGGTGCGGGTGAGCAGTTCTTC; V: TRBV15; J: TRBJ2-1; D: TRBD2; size: .
CDR3: CASSPDQQAWGDTQYF; DNA: TGTGCCAGTAGCCCCGATCAACAGGCCTGGGGGGATACGCAGTATTTT; V: TRBV19; J: TRBJ2-3; D: .; size: .
CDR3: CASSFLTSGGTDTQYF; DNA: TGTGCCAGCAGCTTTCTGACTAGCGGGGGCACAGATACGCAGTATTTT; V: TRBV13; J: TRBJ2-3; D: TRBD2; size: few
CDR3: CASSRSGGRGSTDTQYF; DNA: TGTGCCAGCAGCCGCTCGGGGGGACGGGGGAGCACAGATACGCAGTATTTT; V: TRBV6-2/TRBV6-3; J: TRBJ2-3; D: TRBD2; size: few
CDR3: CASSLPGLPRAGELFF; DNA: TGCGCCAGCAGCTTGCCGGGACTCCCCAGGGCCGGGGAGCTGTTTTTT; V: TRBV5-1; J: TRBJ2-2; D: .; size: many
CDR3: CASTRTGQPPRETQYF; DNA: TGCGCCAGCACCCGGACGGGGCAGCCACCAAGGGAGACCCAGTACTTC; V: TRBV5-1; J: TRBJ2-5; D: .; size: .
CDR3: CASRGGTKWAFF; DNA: TGTGCCAGCAGGGGGGGGACAAAGTGGGCTTTCTTT; V: TRBV3-1; J: TRBJ1-1; D: .; size: many
CDR3: CASSLDEGTDTQYF; DNA: TGCGCCAGCAGCTTGGACGAGGGCACAGATACGCAGTATTTT; V: TRBV5-1; J: TRBJ2-3; D: .; size: .
CDR3: CASSLRGQGAPSKAFF; DNA: TGTGCCAGCAGTTTAAGAGGACAGGGGGCGCCTTCGAAAGCTTTCTTT; V: TRBV28; J: TRBJ1-1; D: TRBD1; size: many
CDR3: CASSLGLAGEVNEQFF; DNA: TGTGCCAGCAGTCTTGGACTAGCGGGAGAGGTCAATGAGCAGTTCTTC; V: TRBV27; J: TRBJ2-1; D: TRBD2; size: many